This T cell receptor beta chain was documented in a study of T cells in Graves' hyperthyroidism and ophthalmopathy. This clonotype has just a few counts. Amplified regions were TCR beta CDR3 sequences from RNA transcripts. Carried out on the TCR CDR3, a first-round RT-PCR used the HTBI primer set. One entry per CDR3 protein results from TCRdb running MiXCR on the multiplex PCR reads. Here the sample spans a few hundred thousand distinct CDR3 sequences, about 16% being singletons. This CDR3 comprises 14 residues. Germline CDR1 reads LGHDT; CDR2 reads YNNKEL (reference sequence). The V and J ends lost 1 base and 7 bases respectively, with 11 bases between them.

V is TRBV3-1 and J is TRBJ2-1; D gene uncertain. The sequence was collected from a young woman with Graves' ophthalmopathy. Sample: blood. CDR3 sequence reads: CASSQALAGNEQFF. The CDR3 DNA follows: TGTGCCAGCAGCCAAGCCCTGGCTGGGAATGAGCAGTTCTTC.